The rows below give T cell receptor beta chains drawn from one sample of a study of CD8 T cells in ankylosing spondylitis. MiXCR was run by TCRdb on the 5' RACE reads, yielding one entry per CDR3 protein. The sample shows 250,000 to 350,000 distinct CDR3 sequences, less than 25% of them seen only once. What was sequenced was blood, either unsorted or a sorted T cell fraction (not recorded which). These receptors were taken from a female donor with ankylosing spondylitis or in good health (not recorded which). Both conserved end residues are part of each CDR3. Each record gives: D gene, J gene, V gene, clone size, CDR3 protein, CDR3 DNA. The D gene is left open where the match is weak. For some rows the clone size is stated as once, few or many, or as a class when expanded; others skip it.

D gene: TRBD2
J gene: TRBJ2-3
V gene: TRBV12-3/TRBV12-4
clone size: -
CDR3 protein: CASRTSGRSGTQYF
CDR3 DNA: TGTGCCAGCCGAACTAGCGGGAGATCCGGTACGCAGTATTTT

D gene: TRBD2
J gene: TRBJ2-4
V gene: TRBV20-1
clone size: -
CDR3 protein: CSARLAGGNIQYF
CDR3 DNA: TGCAGTGCACGACTAGCGGGAGGGAACATTCAGTACTTC

D gene: TRBD2
J gene: TRBJ2-2
V gene: TRBV6-2/TRBV6-3
clone size: -
CDR3 protein: CASSTSGYTGELFF
CDR3 DNA: TGTGCCAGCAGCACTAGCGGTTACACCGGGGAGCTGTTTTTT

D gene: TRBD2
J gene: TRBJ2-1
V gene: TRBV6-1
clone size: -
CDR3 protein: CASSETRLAGIDEQFF
CDR3 DNA: TGTGCCAGCAGTGAAACGCGACTAGCGGGAATCGATGAGCAGTTCTTC

D gene: TRBD2
J gene: TRBJ2-1
V gene: TRBV2
clone size: -
CDR3 protein: CASSFAGELNEQFF
CDR3 DNA: TGTGCCAGTTCCTTTGCGGGAGAATTAAATGAGCAGTTCTTC

D gene: TRBD2
J gene: TRBJ2-1
V gene: TRBV10-3
clone size: few
CDR3 protein: CAISEPGLAGRGSSYNEQFF
CDR3 DNA: TGTGCCATCAGTGAGCCGGGACTAGCGGGTCGGGGGAGCTCCTACAATGAGCAGTTCTTC

D gene: TRBD2
J gene: TRBJ2-3
V gene: TRBV7-2
clone size: -
CDR3 protein: CAGGEGSGYTQYF
CDR3 DNA: TGTGCGGGCGGGGAGGGATCGGGGTATACGCAGTATTTT

D gene: TRBD2
J gene: TRBJ2-5
V gene: TRBV20-1
clone size: -
CDR3 protein: CSAPPSGVETQYF
CDR3 DNA: TGCAGTGCGCCCCCTAGCGGGGTAGAGACCCAGTACTTC

D gene: TRBD2
J gene: TRBJ2-7
V gene: TRBV5-4
clone size: -
CDR3 protein: CASSSERGSSYEQYF
CDR3 DNA: TGTGCCAGCAGCTCTGAGCGGGGGAGCTCCTACGAGCAGTACTTC

D gene: -
J gene: TRBJ1-6
V gene: TRBV12-3/TRBV12-4
clone size: -
CDR3 protein: CASSLGGGAGSPLHF
CDR3 DNA: TGTGCCAGCAGTTTAGGAGGGGGGGCCGGCTCACCCCTCCACTTT

D gene: TRBD1
J gene: TRBJ2-3
V gene: TRBV5-4
clone size: -
CDR3 protein: CASSLLQGASIDTQYF
CDR3 DNA: TGTGCCAGCAGCTTACTCCAGGGGGCGAGTATAGATACGCAGTATTTT

D gene: -
J gene: TRBJ2-1
V gene: TRBV6-5
clone size: -
CDR3 protein: CASSSLGIEQFF
CDR3 DNA: TGTGCCAGCAGTTCCCTCGGGATTGAGCAGTTCTTC

D gene: -
J gene: TRBJ1-2
V gene: TRBV29-1
clone size: few
CDR3 protein: CSVGANYGYTF
CDR3 DNA: TGCAGCGTTGGGGCTAACTATGGCTACACCTTC

D gene: -
J gene: TRBJ2-3
V gene: TRBV2
clone size: -
CDR3 protein: CASSWQELTDTQYF
CDR3 DNA: TGTGCCAGCAGTTGGCAGGAGTTGACAGATACGCAGTATTTT

D gene: -
J gene: TRBJ2-1
V gene: TRBV27
clone size: -
CDR3 protein: CASSWSGPPAFTSQFF
CDR3 DNA: TGTGCCAGCAGTTGGAGCGGCCCCCCGGCTTTCACCTCGCAGTTCTTC

D gene: -
J gene: TRBJ2-1
V gene: TRBV10-3
clone size: -
CDR3 protein: CAITRTQYNEQFF
CDR3 DNA: TGTGCCATCACCCGGACCCAGTACAATGAGCAGTTCTTC

D gene: TRBD2
J gene: TRBJ2-1
V gene: TRBV7-3
clone size: -
CDR3 protein: CASSPSGSEQFF
CDR3 DNA: TGTGCCAGCAGCCCGAGCGGGAGTGAGCAGTTCTTC

D gene: TRBD1
J gene: TRBJ1-1
V gene: TRBV27
clone size: -
CDR3 protein: CASRDRGLTEAFF
CDR3 DNA: TGTGCCAGCCGGGACAGGGGGCTCACTGAAGCTTTCTTT

D gene: -
J gene: TRBJ2-3
V gene: TRBV12-3/TRBV12-4
clone size: few
CDR3 protein: CASSLSGAMGDTQYF
CDR3 DNA: TGTGCCAGCAGTTTATCCGGGGCCATGGGAGATACGCAGTATTTT

D gene: TRBD2
J gene: TRBJ2-3
V gene: TRBV6-1
clone size: few
CDR3 protein: CASTRGGRLTDTQYF
CDR3 DNA: TGTGCCAGCACCCGGGGAGGGAGGCTCACAGATACGCAGTATTTT

D gene: -
J gene: TRBJ2-3
V gene: TRBV12-3/TRBV12-4
clone size: -
CDR3 protein: CATQASGRSTDTQYF
CDR3 DNA: TGTGCCACCCAAGCGAGTGGGAGGAGCACAGATACGCAGTATTTT

D gene: TRBD1
J gene: TRBJ1-1
V gene: TRBV5-5
clone size: few
CDR3 protein: CASSPIGQGNTEAFF
CDR3 DNA: TGTGCCAGCAGTCCCATAGGACAGGGGAACACTGAAGCTTTCTTT

D gene: -
J gene: TRBJ2-1
V gene: TRBV6-1
clone size: few
CDR3 protein: CATSGTVRGNEQFF
CDR3 DNA: TGTGCCACGAGCGGAACGGTACGGGGGAATGAGCAGTTCTTC

D gene: -
J gene: TRBJ2-7
V gene: TRBV7-2
clone size: -
CDR3 protein: CASSFKQGPLEQYF
CDR3 DNA: TGTGCCAGCAGCTTTAAACAAGGCCCCCTTGAGCAGTACTTC

D gene: -
J gene: TRBJ1-1
V gene: TRBV25-1
clone size: -
CDR3 protein: CASRGTSATEAFF
CDR3 DNA: TGTGCCAGCAGAGGGACCTCGGCCACTGAAGCTTTCTTT

D gene: TRBD2
J gene: TRBJ2-5
V gene: TRBV7-9
clone size: -
CDR3 protein: CASSFSGQETQYF
CDR3 DNA: TGTGCCAGCAGCTTTAGCGGGCAAGAGACCCAGTACTTC

D gene: TRBD1
J gene: TRBJ2-7
V gene: TRBV4-3
clone size: many
CDR3 protein: CASSQGRGTYEQYF
CDR3 DNA: TGCGCCAGCAGCCAAGGCAGGGGGACCTACGAGCAGTACTTC